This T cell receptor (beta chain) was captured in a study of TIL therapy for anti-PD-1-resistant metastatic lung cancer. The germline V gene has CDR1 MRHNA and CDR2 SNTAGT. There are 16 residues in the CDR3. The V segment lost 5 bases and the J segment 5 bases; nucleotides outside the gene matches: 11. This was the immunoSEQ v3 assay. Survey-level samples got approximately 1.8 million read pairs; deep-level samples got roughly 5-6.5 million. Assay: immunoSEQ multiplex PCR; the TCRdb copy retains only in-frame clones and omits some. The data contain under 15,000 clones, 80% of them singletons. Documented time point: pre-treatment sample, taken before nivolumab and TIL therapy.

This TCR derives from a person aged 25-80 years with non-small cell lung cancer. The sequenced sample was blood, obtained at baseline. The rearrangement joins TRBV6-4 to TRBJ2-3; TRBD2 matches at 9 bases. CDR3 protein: CASSPSLAGGVDTQYF. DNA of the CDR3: TGTGCCAGCAGTCCCTCATTGGCGGGAGGGGTAGATACGCAGTATTTT.